The 29 T cell receptor beta chains reported below all come from one sample, sequenced in a study of blood T cell repertoires in COVID-19. This table comes from immunoSEQ multiplex PCR, and its TCRdb copy is limited to in-frame clones, with some not included. The sample includes about 150,000 clones, approximately 83% seen only once; the top ten take about 12%. What was sequenced was peripheral blood. These receptor sequences come from a woman aged 60-75 years with COVID-19, enrolled during active disease.

This chain joins TRBV9 and TRBJ2-2, with 9 bases fitting TRBD1. V was pared by 0 bases and J by 3 bases, with 3 bases of the junction left unmatched. The length of the CDR3 is 16 residues. Germline values: CDR1 SGDLS, CDR2 YYNGEE. The DNA of the CDR3 is TGTGCCAGCAGCGTAGACGGACAGGGGTACACCGGGGAGCTGTTTTTT. It specifies CASSVDGQGYTGELFF.

The chain joins TRBV6-6 to TRBJ2-5, with 11 positions matching TRBD1. The CDR3 length is 16 residues. After removal of 8 bases from V and 1 base from J, the junction contained 9 bases not matched to a gene. The germline CDR1 and CDR2 sequences are MNHNY and SVGAGI (reference sequence). CDR3 sequence (DNA): TGTGCCAGCGTCTTGGGACAGGGGGAATCCCAAGAGACCCAGTACTTC. Its translation: CASVLGQGESQETQYF.

This clone was counted between two and nine times. This chain connects TRBV2 to TRBJ1-3, with unresolved D. In germline, CDR1 is SNHLY, CDR2 FYNNEI. CDR3 size: 14 residues. The ends were cut back, 7 bases at V and 0 bases at J, with 10 bases in the middle. Written as DNA, the CDR3 is TGTGCCAGCAACACGTACTACTCTGGAAACACCATATATTTT. Amino acids: CASNTYYSGNTIYF.

This clone was observed a handful of times. V and J are TRBV18 and TRBJ1-3; the D is unclear. The V end was cut by 8 bases, the J end by 2 bases, with 10 bases between. Germline lookup yields CDR1 KGHSH and CDR2 LQKENI. The CDR3 covers 13 residues. The CDR3 DNA is TGTGCCAGCAGGGAGTCCCCTGGAAACACCATATATTTT. Its protein product is CASRESPGNTIYF.

The J gene is TRBJ1-5, the V gene TRBV2, with unresolved D. Looked up from germline, CDR1 is SNHLY and CDR2 is FYNNEI. V lost 4 bases to trimming and J lost 0 bases, with 10 bases between them. The CDR3 totals 15 residues. CDR3 nucleotides: TGTGCCAGCAGTGCGGAGGCAGTTAGCAATCAGCCCCAGCATTTT. Protein product: CASSAEAVSNQPQHF.

J is TRBJ1-4 and V is TRBV3-1 (or the pseudogene TRBV3-2); possible D gene TRBD1, 5 bases. The CDR3 length is 15 residues. The germline gives CDR1 LGHDT, CDR2 YNNKEL (reference sequence). The ends were cut back, 3 bases at V and 4 bases at J, with 12 bases in the middle. The CDR3 here is CASSHRGGYNEKLFF. DNA of the CDR3: TGTGCCAGCAGCCACCGCGGGGGATATAATGAAAAACTGTTTTTT.

This clone was seen a handful of times. The chain recombines TRBV2 with TRBJ1-4; D ambiguous. The CDR3 is made up of 15 amino acids. Per the germline V gene, CDR1 is SNHLY and CDR2 is FYNNEI. Trimming left V 2 bases short and J 8 bases short, with 15 bases between. As DNA, the CDR3 is TGTGCCAGCAGTGAATGGGCAGGCTCGGAAGAAAAACTGTTTTTT. The encoded protein is CASSEWAGSEEKLFF.

The genes are TRBV6-5 and TRBJ1-2; 12 nucleotides align to TRBD1. The germline CDR1 and CDR2 sequences are MNHEY and SVGAGI. J gave up 6 bases and V 6 bases, and 2 bases lay outside the gene matches. The CDR3 has 13 amino acids. CDR3 DNA: TGTGCCAGCAGGGGGACAGGGGGCGATGGCTACACCTTC. This gives the protein CASRGTGGDGYTF.

The J gene is TRBJ2-1, the V gene TRBV7-9; 7 nucleotides match TRBD1. Germline CDR1 reads SEHNR; CDR2 reads FQNEAQ (reference sequence). The CDR3 contains 15 residues. V was clipped by 2 bases and J by 1 base; unmatched bases: 2. The CDR3 DNA is TGTGCCAGCAGCTTACTGACAGGGTCCTACAATGAGCAGTTCTTC. This codes for CASSLLTGSYNEQFF. Full variable domain (missing parts from reference TRBV7-9 and TRBJ2-1): DTGVSQNPRHKITKRGQNVTFRCDPISEHNRLYWYRQTLGQGPEFLTYFQNEAQLEKSRLLSDRFSAERPKGSFSTLEIQRTEQGDSAMYLCASSLLTGSYNEQFFGPGTRLTVL.

J is TRBJ2-1 and V is TRBV25-1; D perhaps matches TRBD1 (5 bases). V gave up 3 bases and J gave up 0 bases, with 9 bases separating them. CDR1 MGHDK and CDR2 SYGVNS come from the germline V gene. The CDR3 loop spans 15 amino acids. CDR3 loop: CASSEKGPSYNEQFF. CDR3 nucleotide sequence: TGTGCCAGCAGTGAGAAGGGGCCCTCCTACAATGAGCAGTTCTTC.

This clone occurred a few times. The chain's CDR3 is CASSLERGPNQPQHF. CDR3 bases: TGTGCCAGCAGCTTGGAAAGGGGGCCTAATCAGCCCCAGCATTTT. The chain links TRBV5-5 to TRBJ1-5; TRBD1 matches at 7 bases. CDR1 and CDR2 from the germline V gene are SGHKS and YYEKEE (reference sequence). J gave up 4 bases and V 0 bases, and 4 bases lay outside the gene matches. The CDR3 sequence is 15 residues long.

Here the CDR3 reads CASSQGLGQPRTKETQYF. For the CDR3, the DNA is TGTGCCAGCAGCCAGGGACTAGGGCAACCACGTACCAAAGAGACCCAGTACTTC. The J gene is TRBJ2-5, the V gene TRBV3-1 (or the pseudogene TRBV3-2), with 8 bases aligning to TRBD2. The length of the CDR3 is 18 residues. Germline V CDR1 and CDR2: LGHDT, YNNKEL (reference sequence). V dropped 3 bases and J dropped 3; count of bases not matched to a gene: 15.

This clone came up a few times. The chain joins TRBV7-2 to TRBJ1-5; D is ambiguous. CDR3 length: 15 amino acids. V was clipped by 0 bases and J by 3 bases, with 9 bases between them. CDR1 and CDR2 from the germline V gene are SGHTA and FQGNSA. CDR3 loop: CASSLANRHNQPQHF. The CDR3 DNA reads as TGTGCCAGCAGCTTAGCAAACAGACACAATCAGCCCCAGCATTTT.

The CDR3 sequence: CASSSSGRGAQETQYF. The CDR3 region has the DNA TGTGCCAGCAGCTCAAGTGGGAGGGGGGCCCAAGAGACCCAGTACTTC. J is TRBJ2-5 and V is TRBV7-9; perhaps TRBD2 as D (7 bases). The CDR3 extends over 16 amino acids. The germline CDR1 and CDR2 sequences are SEHNR and FQNEAQ (reference sequence). With 4 bases removed from V and 1 base from J, the gap between germline ends came to 16 bases.

This chain joins TRBV7-9 and TRBJ1-4; TRBD1 aligns across 7 bases. Losses at the gene ends were 1 base for V and 4 bases for J; bases not matched to a gene: 6. In germline, CDR1 is SEHNR, CDR2 FQNEAQ (reference sequence). This CDR3 has 16 residues. The CDR3 loop is CASSLGRGQDNEKLFF. The CDR3 coding sequence is TGTGCCAGCAGCTTAGGCCGAGGACAGGATAATGAAAAACTGTTTTTT.

This rearrangement joins TRBV5-1 to TRBJ1-1; TRBD1 matches 9 bases. This CDR3 spans 16 amino acids. J lost 0 bases, V lost 0 bases, and 3 bases had no gene match. CDR1 SGHRS and CDR2 YFSETQ come from the germline V gene. CDR3 in amino acids: CASSLGTGDMNTEAFF. The CDR3 DNA sequence: TGCGCCAGCAGCTTGGGGACAGGGGATATGAACACTGAAGCTTTCTTT.

The V gene is TRBV5-5, the J gene TRBJ2-1, with TRBD1 matching 7 bases. With 5 bases clipped from V and 5 bases from J, the junction kept 10 bases outside the gene matches. The germline V gene has CDR1 SGHKS and CDR2 YYEKEE (reference sequence). This CDR3 has 15 residues. Here the CDR3 reads CASSYDRELHNEQFF. The CDR3 nucleotides are TGTGCCAGCAGTTACGACAGGGAACTCCACAATGAGCAGTTCTTC. Filled out from reference TRBV5-5 and TRBJ2-1, the complete variable domain reads DAGVTQSPTHLIKTRGQQVTLRCSPISGHKSVSWYQQVLGQGPQFIFQYYEKEERGRGNFPDRFSARQFPNYSSELNVNALLLGDSALYLCASSYDRELHNEQFFGPGTRLTVL.

This chain links TRBV9 with TRBJ1-2, with D possibly being TRBD1 (6 bases). Germline CDR1 and CDR2: SGDLS and YYNGEE. There are 15 residues in the CDR3. The V end was cut by 4 bases, the J end by 4 bases, with 17 bases between. CDR3 protein: CASSQIPPRGYGYTF. As DNA, the CDR3 is TGTGCCAGCAGCCAGATCCCACCCAGGGGCTATGGCTACACCTTC.

J is TRBJ2-3 and V is TRBV3-1 (or the pseudogene TRBV3-2); 8 nucleotides line up with TRBD2. Per the germline V gene, CDR1 is LGHDT and CDR2 is YNNKEL (reference sequence). The CDR3 covers 15 residues. V dropped 3 bases and J dropped 1; count of bases not matched to a gene: 3. The CDR3 sequence is CASSQDGGGTDTQYF. The CDR3, as DNA: TGTGCCAGCAGCCAGGACGGGGGGGGCACAGATACGCAGTATTTT.

The rearrangement joins TRBV6-4 to TRBJ1-1; 8 nucleotides line up with TRBD1. Germline assignment: CDR1 MRHNA and CDR2 SNTAGT. This CDR3 is built from 15 residues. Trimming at V came to 6 bases and at J to 7 bases, leaving 13 bases not matched to a gene. The DNA for the CDR3 is TGTGCCAGCAGAGACGGGACAGGCCCCATGGGTGAAGCTTTCTTT. Residues: CASRDGTGPMGEAFF.

The rearrangement joins TRBV29-1 to TRBJ2-3; D possibly corresponds to TRBD1 (6 bases). V was clipped by 6 bases and J by 6 bases, with 16 bases between them. The germline gives CDR1 SQVTM, CDR2 ANQGSEA. This CDR3 has 13 residues. Here the CDR3 reads CSVRVGGEDTQYF. The CDR3 DNA reads as TGCAGCGTGAGGGTAGGGGGAGAGGATACGCAGTATTTT.

The chain links TRBV13 to TRBJ1-4; possibly TRBD1 for D (6 bases). Germline CDR1 and CDR2: PRHDT and FYEKMQ (reference sequence). Trimming cost V 5 bases and J 5 bases, with 21 bases left between them. The CDR3 is 17 amino acids. This CDR3 is CASSTGQMYTTNEKLFF. CDR3 DNA: TGTGCCAGCAGCACCGGACAGATGTATACCACCAATGAAAAACTGTTTTTT.

The V call is TRBV10-3, the J call TRBJ2-7, with D tentatively TRBD1 (5 bases). In germline, CDR1 is ENHRY, CDR2 SYGVKD. This CDR3 is 12 amino acids long. Trimming removed 10 bases from V and 9 bases from J, with 19 bases in between. The DNA of the CDR3 is TGTGCCACCTCCCCGAGGCCCCAGGGGCAGTACTTC. This encodes CATSPRPQGQYF.

The chain employs TRBV7-3 and TRBJ2-2; 8 bases agree with TRBD1. The CDR3 spans 15 residues. Germline lookup yields CDR1 SGHTA and CDR2 FQGTGA. The V segment lost 2 bases and the J segment 4 bases; nucleotides outside the gene matches: 3. DNA of the CDR3: TGTGCCAGCAGCTTATTCGGACAGGGCACCGGGGAGCTGTTTTTT. It encodes CASSLFGQGTGELFF.

The sample holds a few counts of this clone. V usage is TRBV12-3 or TRBV12-4 and J usage is TRBJ1-2, with D uncertain. This CDR3 contains 13 residues. V dropped 5 bases and J dropped 2 bases, with 9 bases sitting between them. For the CDR3, the DNA is TGTGCCAGCAGTCCCAATTTCAACTATGGCTACACCTTC. Residues: CASSPNFNYGYTF.

In its sample, this clone was seen a few times. V is TRBV7-8 and J is TRBJ1-6; the match to TRBD1 covers 9 bases. Germline CDR1 and CDR2: SGHVS and FQNEAQ. V lost 7 bases and J lost 9; bases outside the gene matches: 7. This CDR3 is built from 14 residues. The CDR3 nucleotides read TGTGCCAGCACCAAAGGGACAGGGAGTTCACCCCTCCACTTT. Translated: CASTKGTGSSPLHF.

The rearrangement joins TRBV6-4 to TRBJ1-1; no definite D call. CDR1 is MRHNA and CDR2 is SNTAGT in the germline V gene. The V and J ends lost 8 bases and 1 base respectively, with 8 bases between them. This CDR3 is built from 12 residues. CDR3 in amino acids: CASRSGNTEAFF. The CDR3 DNA reads as TGTGCCAGCCGTTCAGGGAACACTGAAGCTTTCTTT.

The chain employs TRBV9 and TRBJ2-1; no clear D. The CDR3 has 14 amino acids. The germline CDR1 and CDR2 sequences are SGDLS and YYNGEE. With 4 bases removed from V and 0 bases from J, the gap between germline ends came to 8 bases. The CDR3 spells CASSFIGSYNEQFF. CDR3 DNA sequence: TGTGCCAGCAGCTTCATCGGCTCCTACAATGAGCAGTTCTTC.

This clone was seen only a few times. The rearrangement joins TRBV20-1 to TRBJ2-5; D gene ambiguous. Germline loops: CDR1 DFQATT, CDR2 SNEGSKA (reference sequence). The length of the CDR3 is 11 residues. Trimming took 3 bases from V and 2 from J, leaving 4 bases between them. As DNA, the CDR3 is TGCAGTGCTAGCCTTCAAGAGACCCAGTACTTC. Translated, it gives CSASLQETQYF.